This T cell receptor beta chain was identified during a study of cytomegalovirus exposure and HLA in healthy donors. Study-wide results and caveats: There were approximately 150 TCR beta chains listed as cytomegalovirus-associated. First-cohort TCR clusters were later found to tend to co-occur in the 90 to 150 validation repertoires.

Germline loops: CDR1 MNHEY, CDR2 SVGAGI. The V gene lost 0 bases and the J gene lost 3 bases, with 14 bases spanning the gap. There are 16 residues in the CDR3. Libraries were prepared by immunoSEQ multiplex PCR; TCRdb keeps only in-frame clonotypes and omits some of them. The sample yields 350,000 or so clones, roughly 85% seen once. About this clone: Its antigen is undetermined.

The chain has TRBV6-5 and TRBJ2-5, with D possibly TRBD2 on 6 matching bases. Source material: PBMCs. The sequence derives from a woman younger than 35 in good health and CMV-seronegative. The CDR3 region is CASSYSDSGGKETQYF. The CDR3 DNA reads TGTGCCAGCAGTTACTCCGATAGCGGCGGAAAAGAGACCCAGTACTTC.